The source of this T cell receptor (beta chain) is a study of vaccination and CD4 T cells after COVID-19. About the research overall: At a median approximately 76 days (range 14 to 241) after dose two, post-vaccine samples were obtained. Culture controls were given either a CEFX pool, an HIV-1 Nef pool, or no peptide.

Cultured CD4+ T cells had their DNA profiled by the Oncomine TCR Beta short-read assay. TCRdb redid the calling of the PCR reads with MiXCR, one entry per CDR3 protein. The sample records 20,000 to 25,000 distinct CDR3 sequences, roughly 50% being singletons. On this clonotype: The antigen remains unidentified.

Specified treatment: roughly 10-day PBMC culture with coronavirus spike peptide pools or control peptides (ViraFEST assay). It was after about 10 days of culture that CD4+ T cells were isolated by negative selection. This CDR3 is 16 amino acids long. The germline V gene has CDR1 SGHRS and CDR2 YFSETQ. The V end lost 3 bases, the J end lost 0 bases, and 16 bases lay between the germline ends. Findings and limits, study-wide: Relatively few convalescent patients and no early post-infection timepoints were analyzed.

The sequenced sample consisted of CD4+ T cells from blood, cultured in vitro. The source of this sequence is a human donor who had recovered from COVID-19. The chain employs TRBV5-1 and TRBJ2-7; a possible D gene is TRBD2 (7 bases). The CDR3 region is CASSSRGGSHSYEQYF. The CDR3 bases are TGCGCCAGCAGCTCCAGGGGAGGGAGTCACTCCTACGAGCAGTACTTC.